This passage covers 9 T cell receptor beta chains from one sample sequenced in a study of cytomegalovirus exposure and HLA in healthy donors. PCR used 60 Vbeta primers and 13 Jbeta primers. This table comes from immunoSEQ multiplex PCR, and its TCRdb copy is limited to in-frame clones, with some not included. The sample lists over 150,000 clones, about 85% occurring once. Sequencing was performed on PBMCs. These receptors all stem from a man aged 30 to 39 in good health and CMV-seropositive.

The chain carries TRBV5-4 and TRBJ1-2; 7 bases are shared with TRBD1. Per the germline V gene, CDR1 is SGHNT and CDR2 is YYREEE (reference sequence). V gave up 4 bases and J gave up 6 bases; unmatched junction bases: 6. CDR3 size: 13 residues. CDR3 bases: TGTGCCAGCAGCACCAGGACAGGCGATGGCTACACCTTC. This translates into CASSTRTGDGYTF.

The chain employs TRBV19 and TRBJ2-3; 9 nucleotides align to TRBD2. The CDR3 is 16 amino acids. The V segment lost 1 base and the J segment 3 bases; nucleotides outside the gene matches: 5. Germline CDR1 is LNHDA and CDR2 is SQIVND (reference sequence). The CDR3 DNA reads TGTGCCAGTAGTATAGGCCTAGCGGGAATGACAGATACGCAGTATTTT. As protein: CASSIGLAGMTDTQYF.

The V call is TRBV19, the J call TRBJ1-1, with a weak D call TRBD1 (5 bases). Trimming took 3 bases from V and 1 from J, leaving 15 bases between them. Germline CDR1 reads LNHDA; CDR2 reads SQIVND (reference sequence). The CDR3 contains 16 residues. CDR3 protein: CASSIKGQGSNTEAFF. CDR3 DNA sequence: TGTGCCAGTAGTATTAAGGGTCAGGGCTCGAACACTGAAGCTTTCTTT.

The chain recombines TRBV7-2 with TRBJ2-7, with 9 bases fitting TRBD2. With V trimmed by 1 base and J by 4 bases, 8 bases remained unmatched. The CDR3 has 16 amino acids. CDR1 and CDR2 from the germline V gene are SGHTA and FQGNSA. The CDR3 coding sequence is TGTGCCAGCAGCTTAGGAGGCGGGAGGGCCTTTTACGAGCAGTACTTC. It translates to CASSLGGGRAFYEQYF.

The rearrangement uses TRBV2 and TRBJ1-2, with 7 nucleotides matching TRBD1. The length of the CDR3 is 14 residues. The V and J ends lost 6 bases and 4 bases, in that order; junction bases with no gene match: 8. The V gene's germline CDR1 is SNHLY and CDR2 FYNNEI. The CDR3 region has the DNA TGTGCCAGCAGATCCAGGACAGGTTCCTATGGCTACACCTTC. This gives the protein CASRSRTGSYGYTF.

This sequence joins TRBV5-1 and TRBJ1-1, with 9 bases that match TRBD1. V gave up 4 bases and J gave up 3 bases; unmatched junction bases: 4. The germline gives CDR1 SGHRS, CDR2 YFSETQ. The CDR3 spans 14 residues. CDR3 protein: CASSKGQGDTEAFF. The CDR3 region has the DNA TGCGCCAGCAGCAAGGGACAGGGCGACACTGAAGCTTTCTTT.

V and J are TRBV9 and TRBJ2-5; 11 nucleotides line up with TRBD2. Germline CDR1 is SGDLS and CDR2 is YYNGEE. The trim removed 3 bases at V and 11 bases at J, leaving 9 bases unmatched. The length of the CDR3 is 14 residues. DNA for the CDR3: TGTGCCAGCAGCGGAACTAGCGGGAGTGATGAGCAGTACTTC. The encoded protein is CASSGTSGSDEQYF.

The chain is built from TRBV7-2 and TRBJ1-1; D remains unclear. The CDR3 runs to 12 residues. Germline CDR1 is SGHTA and CDR2 is FQGNSA. Trimming shortened V by 11 bases and J by 4 bases, and 14 bases separated the two germline ends. The CDR3 spells CASRHTGTEAFF. The CDR3 region has the DNA TGTGCCTCCAGGCACACTGGCACTGAAGCTTTCTTT.

The chain links TRBV7-6 to TRBJ2-1; D might be TRBD1 (5 bases). The CDR3 is made up of 15 amino acids. Trimming cost V 0 bases and J 7 bases, with 13 bases left between them. Per the germline V gene, CDR1 is SGHVS and CDR2 is FNYEAQ. CDR3 loop: CASSLALTVQNEQFF. The DNA of the CDR3 is TGTGCCAGCAGCTTAGCTCTGACAGTTCAGAATGAGCAGTTCTTC.